Following are 27 T cell receptor beta chains from one sample sequenced in a study of vaccination effects on CD4 cells after COVID-19. After less than twelve days in culture, the CD4+ T cells were isolated. Sometime from March through December 2020, the person acquired a SARS-CoV-2 infection that PCR confirmed. Participants were vaccinated with two doses of either the BNT162b2 or mRNA-1273 vaccine. Profiling relied on immunoSEQ multiplex PCR, and the TCRdb table lists in-frame clones only, not all of them. Of tens of thousands of clones detected, 65% to 75% appear once; the ten largest clones hold approximately 5.6%. Their cognate antigens are unknown. This material consisted of CD4+ T cells from PBMCs cultured without peptide, taken after COVID-19 vaccination. The source is a human donor who had a prior SARS-CoV-2 infection.

The chain has TRBV5-1 and TRBJ2-1; 8 bases align to TRBD1. This CDR3 has 17 amino acids. Germline V gives CDR1 SGHRS, CDR2 YFSETQ. With 3 bases clipped from V and 8 bases from J, the junction kept 16 bases outside the gene matches. CDR3: CASSWPLDRGRGYEQFF. The CDR3 DNA sequence: TGCGCCAGCAGCTGGCCGTTAGACAGGGGTCGGGGCTATGAGCAGTTCTTC.

The sample holds a few counts of this clone. This chain joins TRBV10-3 and TRBJ2-7; TRBD2 matches at 9 bases. V shed 8 bases and J 3 bases; nucleotides not matched to a gene: 8. The germline gives CDR1 ENHRY, CDR2 SYGVKD. CDR3 length: 14 amino acids. CDR3 region: CAIGASGTGYEQYF. Here the CDR3 DNA reads TGTGCCATCGGGGCTAGCGGGACGGGCTACGAGCAGTACTTC.

The sample holds a few counts of this clone. The chain carries TRBV5-1 and TRBJ2-7; no reliable D call. Germline lookup yields CDR1 SGHRS and CDR2 YFSETQ. The CDR3 covers 16 residues. V was clipped by 1 base and J by 0 bases, with 14 bases between them. CDR3 residues: CASSLTVGGSSYEQYF. The CDR3 DNA sequence: TGCGCCAGCAGCTTGACGGTGGGCGGAAGCTCCTACGAGCAGTACTTC.

The chain recombines TRBV7-3 with TRBJ2-1; D might be TRBD2 (5 bases). V lost 1 base and J 0 bases, leaving 7 bases between the germline ends. The CDR3 loop spans 15 amino acids. Germline V lookup: CDR1 SGHTA, CDR2 FQGTGA. The CDR3 region has the DNA TGTGCCAGCAGCTTAATGGGGAGCTCCTACAATGAGCAGTTCTTC. It encodes CASSLMGSSYNEQFF.

The chain combines TRBV18 with TRBJ2-3; 7 bases match TRBD2. J lost 3 bases, V lost 6 bases, and 9 bases had no gene match. This CDR3 has 15 amino acids. Germline-derived CDR1 and CDR2 are KGHSH and LQKENI. DNA of the CDR3: TGTGCCAGCTCCCCTAGCGGAGGCCTTACAGATACGCAGTATTTT. Translation: CASSPSGGLTDTQYF.

The genes are TRBV3-1 (or the pseudogene TRBV3-2) and TRBJ2-7; perhaps D is TRBD1 or TRBD2 (5 bases each). V lost 0 bases and J 3 bases, leaving 9 bases between the germline ends. Per the germline V gene, CDR1 is LGHDT and CDR2 is YNNKEL (reference sequence). This CDR3 has 14 amino acids. CDR3 bases: TGTGCCAGCAGCCAAGATGGGGGTGGCTACGAGCAGTACTTC. It encodes CASSQDGGGYEQYF.

The V call is TRBV7-2, the J call TRBJ2-7, with 8 bases lining up with TRBD2. CDR1 is SGHTA, CDR2 FQGNSA, per germline. The CDR3 is made up of 14 amino acids. V shed 8 bases, J shed 5 bases, and the junction held 11 bases outside the gene matches. Here the CDR3 DNA reads TGTGCCAGCTCCCGGGGGGGGGACGACAACGAGCAGTACTTC. Protein product: CASSRGGDDNEQYF. The variable domain in full, with the rest retrieved from reference TRBV7-2 and TRBJ2-7, is GAGVSQSPSNKVTEKGKDVELRCDPISGHTALYWYRQSLGQGLEFLIYFQGNSAPDKSGLPSDRFSAERTGGSVSTLTIQRTQQEDSAVYLCASSRGGDDNEQYFGPGTRLTVT.

The chain uses TRBV5-4 and TRBJ2-7; 7 bases match TRBD2. CDR1 SGHNT and CDR2 YYREEE come from the germline V gene (reference sequence). CDR3 length: 14 residues. V shed 0 bases and J 5 bases; nucleotides not matched to a gene: 5. CDR3 in amino acids: CASSLEAGADEQYF. The CDR3 coding sequence is TGTGCCAGCAGCTTGGAGGCGGGAGCGGACGAGCAGTACTTC.

V gene TRBV5-1 combines with J gene TRBJ2-1; 8 positions agree with TRBD2. Trimming took 1 base from V and 2 from J; bases not matched to a gene: 2. Germline loops: CDR1 SGHRS, CDR2 YFSETQ. The CDR3 has 15 residues. CDR3 sequence (DNA): TGCGCCAGCAGCTTGCTTAGCGGGGCCTACAATGAGCAGTTCTTC. Encoded protein: CASSLLSGAYNEQFF. Full variable domain (outside the CDR3, taken from reference TRBV5-1 and TRBJ2-1): KAGVTQTPRYLIKTRGQQVTLSCSPISGHRSVSWYQQTPGQGLQFLFEYFSETQRNKGNFPGRFSGRQFSNSRSEMNVSTLELGDSALYLCASSLLSGAYNEQFFGPGTRLTVL.

This rearrangement joins TRBV10-3 to TRBJ2-3, with 10 positions matching TRBD2. The germline CDR1 and CDR2 sequences are ENHRY and SYGVKD. The CDR3 is made up of 15 amino acids. Trimming removed 4 bases from V and 0 bases from J; junction bases left unmatched: 1. The DNA of the CDR3 is TGTGCCATCAGTGGGGGACTAGCGAGCACAGATACGCAGTATTTT. The encoded protein is CAISGGLASTDTQYF.

This chain connects TRBV20-1 to TRBJ2-3; 8 nucleotides line up with TRBD2. CDR1 DFQATT and CDR2 SNEGSKA come from the germline V gene (reference sequence). There are 14 residues in the CDR3. V was clipped by 3 bases and J by 10 bases; unmatched bases: 12. CDR3 loop: CSASRGLGGAPQYF. CDR3 DNA: TGCAGTGCTAGTAGGGGACTAGGGGGAGCCCCGCAGTATTTT.

The genes are TRBV19 and TRBJ2-7, with TRBD1 identical over 10 bases. CDR1 is LNHDA, CDR2 SQIVND, per germline (reference sequence). The CDR3 sequence is 15 residues long. Germline trimming cut 6 bases from V and 2 bases from J; bases unmatched to any gene: 7. The DNA of the CDR3 is TGTGCCAGTAGCCAAGGACAGGGGGGGACCTACGAGCAGTACTTC. Its protein product is CASSQGQGGTYEQYF.

The chain uses TRBV12-5 and TRBJ1-5, with 7 bases fitting TRBD1. Germline V lookup: CDR1 LGHNT, CDR2 FRNRAP. J gave up 6 bases and V 4 bases, and 12 bases lay outside the gene matches. The CDR3 is made up of 16 amino acids. For the CDR3, the DNA is TGTGCTAGTGGTTCCCCGGGAGGGGGCATAAGTCAGCCCCAGCATTTT. It specifies CASGSPGGGISQPQHF.

J is TRBJ1-6 and V is TRBV5-4, with 9 bases matching TRBD1. The CDR3 covers 15 residues. CDR1 is SGHNT, CDR2 YYREEE, per germline (reference sequence). Unmatched junction bases numbered 4, after V lost 4 bases and J lost 5 bases. The chain's CDR3 is CASSPGQGNNSPLHF. The CDR3 DNA follows: TGTGCCAGCAGCCCGGGACAGGGTAATAATTCACCCCTCCACTTT.

This sequence joins TRBV5-4 and TRBJ2-1; the match to TRBD2 covers 12 bases. V was pared by 3 bases and J by 9 bases, with 10 bases of the junction left unmatched. The germline gives CDR1 SGHNT, CDR2 YYREEE (reference sequence). The CDR3 contains 16 residues. The CDR3 DNA is TGTGCCAGCAGCTGGGGCTCTAGCGGGAGGGAGGGTGAGCAGTTCTTC. This codes for CASSWGSSGREGEQFF.

The gene calls are TRBV4-1 and TRBJ1-4; D not resolved. The CDR3 loop spans 15 amino acids. Germline V gene sequence: CDR1 MGHRA, CDR2 YSYEKL. V lost 1 base and J 0 bases, leaving 6 bases between the germline ends. The CDR3, as DNA: TGCGCCAGCAGCCAAGGGTTTGCAACTAATGAAAAACTGTTTTTT. Protein sequence: CASSQGFATNEKLFF.

V is TRBV11-3 and J is TRBJ2-3; the match to TRBD1 covers 11 bases. This CDR3 is built from 17 residues. V shed 5 bases and J 1 base; nucleotides not matched to a gene: 8. Germline loops: CDR1 SGHNT, CDR2 YENEEA. In DNA, the CDR3 is TGTGCCAGCAGCGTCGGGACAGGGGGAGTGGGCACAGATACGCAGTATTTT. Translated: CASSVGTGGVGTDTQYF.

This chain joins TRBV9 and TRBJ2-1; D is ambiguous. The V gene's germline CDR1 is SGDLS and CDR2 YYNGEE. The length of the CDR3 is 15 residues. Trimming removed 0 bases from V and 1 base from J, with 8 bases in between. CDR3 protein: CASSVVGASYNEQFF. As DNA, the CDR3 is TGTGCCAGCAGCGTAGTTGGAGCTTCCTACAATGAGCAGTTCTTC.

The chain links TRBV30 to TRBJ1-3; D is unclear. Trimming pared 5 bases from V and 0 bases from J, leaving 17 bases between. The CDR3 covers 16 residues. CDR1 and CDR2 (germline): GTSNPN, SVGIG (reference sequence). As DNA, the CDR3 is TGTGCCTGGGAACCGGCCCCCTGGAGCTCTGGAAACACCATATATTTT. This sequence encodes CAWEPAPWSSGNTIYF.

J is TRBJ2-7 and V is TRBV11-3; no definite D call. CDR1 is SGHNT, CDR2 YENEEA, per germline. This CDR3 has 15 amino acids. V shed 4 bases and J shed 2 bases, with 15 bases lying between them. CDR3 residues: CASSYSPDRTYEQYF. CDR3 DNA: TGTGCCAGCAGCTATTCCCCGGATAGGACCTACGAGCAGTACTTC.

The chain carries TRBV6-4 and TRBJ2-3, with D possibly being TRBD2 (5 bases). This CDR3 has 15 amino acids. Between the trimmed V and J ends, which lost 5 bases and 4 bases, there was a span of 16 bases. Germline V gene sequence: CDR1 MRHNA, CDR2 SNTAGT. In DNA form, the CDR3 reads TGTGCCAGCAGTCAGCTACCCGAGGGTCCAGATACGCAGTATTTT. Amino acid sequence: CASSQLPEGPDTQYF.

The table lists this clone with a few counts. The chain combines TRBV14 with TRBJ1-6, with no clear D. Between the trimmed V and J ends, which lost 0 bases and 14 bases, there was a span of 8 bases. CDR1 is SGHDN and CDR2 is FVKESK in the germline V gene. The CDR3 consists of 12 residues. The CDR3 bases are TGTGCCAGCAGCCAAGATGGATACGCCCTCCACTTT. The encoded protein is CASSQDGYALHF.

The genes are TRBV20-1 and TRBJ2-5; perhaps TRBD1 as D (6 bases). Germline V gene sequence: CDR1 DFQATT, CDR2 SNEGSKA (reference sequence). The CDR3 is 13 amino acids. Trimming left V 3 bases short and J 5 bases short, with 13 bases between. CDR3 sequence reads: CSASNRVLETQYF. CDR3 nucleotide sequence: TGCAGTGCTAGTAACAGGGTTTTGGAGACCCAGTACTTC.

The chain has TRBV15 and TRBJ1-1; TRBD1 is a possible D gene (6 bases). The CDR3 runs to 12 residues. Germline V gene lookup returns CDR1 LNHNV and CDR2 YYDKDF (reference sequence). V shed 1 base and J shed 10 bases, with 10 bases lying between them. The CDR3, as DNA: TGTGCCACCAGCAGAGCCGAGGGGGGAGCTTTCTTT. This translates into CATSRAEGGAFF. The whole variable domain, filled in from reference TRBV15 and TRBJ1-1, reads DAMVIQNPRYQVTQFGKPVTLSCSQTLNHNVMYWYQQKSSQAPKLLFHYYDKDFNNEADTPDNFQSRRPNTSFCFLDIRSPGLGDTAMYLCATSRAEGGAFFGQGTRLTVV.

This clone has only a few counts. The chain combines TRBV6-2 or TRBV6-3 with TRBJ1-3; D may be TRBD1 (6 bases). This CDR3 is 18 amino acids long. Germline values: CDR1 MNHEY, CDR2 SVGEGT. Trimming removed 0 bases from V and 1 base from J, with 16 bases in between. Here the CDR3 reads CASSYSRRGQKSGNTIYF. The CDR3 DNA reads TGTGCCAGCAGTTACTCTCGGAGAGGACAGAAATCTGGAAACACCATATATTTT.

The chain carries TRBV6-1 and TRBJ1-2; D unclear. CDR1 and CDR2 from the germline V gene are MNHNS and SASEGT. The ends were cut back, 2 bases at V and 0 bases at J, with 16 bases in the middle. This CDR3 comprises 17 residues. The CDR3 nucleotides read TGTGCCAGCAGTGAACGACCGGACTTAGACTCTAACTATGGCTACACCTTC. Translating gives CASSERPDLDSNYGYTF.

The V call is TRBV7-2, the J call TRBJ1-4; a possible D gene is TRBD1 (5 bases). The V end was cut by 1 base, the J end by 3 bases, with 9 bases between. The CDR3 is 15 amino acids. Looked up from germline, CDR1 is SGHTA and CDR2 is FQGNSA. The CDR3 reads CASSLGGASNEKLFF. CDR3 sequence (DNA): TGTGCCAGCAGCTTAGGAGGGGCCTCTAATGAAAAACTGTTTTTT. The whole variable domain, filled in from reference TRBV7-2 and TRBJ1-4, reads GAGVSQSPSNKVTEKGKDVELRCDPISGHTALYWYRQSLGQGLEFLIYFQGNSAPDKSGLPSDRFSAERTGGSVSTLTIQRTQQEDSAVYLCASSLGGASNEKLFFGSGTQLSVL.